This T cell receptor (beta chain) was obtained from a study of cytomegalovirus exposure and HLA in healthy donors. A remark on this clone: Its antigen is as yet unknown.

The PCR used 60 Vbeta and 13 Jbeta primers. Clones were read by immunoSEQ multiplex PCR, and TCRdb kept only the in-frame ones, dropping some. Of around 85,000 clones in the sample, 80% were seen once. CDR3 length: 14 residues. Trimming shortened V by 2 bases and J by 0 bases, and 8 bases separated the two germline ends. From germline, CDR1 is SQVTM and CDR2 ANQGSEA. Study-wide findings and caveats: Exclusion applied to some V segments, including TRBV6-2 and TRBV6-3, as they were indistinguishable.

What was sequenced was PBMCs. This clonotype originated in a woman aged 50 to 60 in good health and CMV-seropositive. The chain employs TRBV29-1 and TRBJ2-1; perhaps TRBD1 as D (5 bases). The CDR3 DNA reads as TGCAGCGTTGAAAGGCAGGGCTCCTACAATGAGCAGTTCTTC. It is translated as CSVERQGSYNEQFF.